One T cell receptor beta chain is described in this entry. The antigen is undetermined. No DNA is shown, since the ends of the CDR3 on it are uncertain; the CDR3 is the one TCRdb lists. These data come from a study of cytomegalovirus exposure and HLA in healthy donors. Overall study results and limits: Cytomegalovirus association was listed for under 200 TCR beta chains. Data from an earlier analysis indicated that most TCR beta V segments were productive either about 90% or about 30% of the time. Near-uniform donor sequencing depth was presumed by presence/absence analyses. CMV serostatus stood as the only immune exposure information on hand.

PCR primers comprised 60 Vbeta and 13 Jbeta primers. Produced via immunoSEQ multiplex PCR; TCRdb's table is partial and in-frame only. The sample consists of 180,000 or so clones, about 80% of them appearing once. With termini counted, the CDR3 has 14 amino acids. Germline CDR1 reads SGDLS; CDR2 reads YYNGEE. The chain has TRBV9 and TRBJ2-6; the table gives TRBD2 as D, unverified against the DNA. Sequenced input: PBMCs. The receptor was derived from a woman in her 30s in good health and CMV-seropositive. The CDR3 loop reads CASSATFGANVLTF.